This T cell receptor (beta chain) originates from a study of cytomegalovirus exposure and HLA in healthy donors (dated by TCRdb to 2015 to 2018). Some background on the complete study: In an earlier analysis of 450 to 750 of the donors, 250 to 300 Gb of sequence data and 95 million to 130 million unique TCR beta sequences from roughly 200 million T cells were reported. An early release that covered more than 550 HLA-typed donors contained 300 to 350 gigabases of sequencing data and tens of millions of unique TCR sequences. Of the 300 to 400 genotyped donors, roughly 80% fell in the genetic ancestry cluster associated with self-reported Caucasian donors. The study aimed to test whether signatures of past pathogen exposure could be identified by cataloging public T cell receptors. Using immunosequencing, the study profiled T cell repertoires from fewer than 700 subjects and related those repertoires to cytomegalovirus serostatus. A separate validation cohort of roughly 130 different subjects was used in addition to the approximately 700-subject first cohort. High-throughput TCR immunosequencing, statistical association of individual TCRs with disease status, and machine learning were combined to predict cytomegalovirus infection status. In a later analysis, previously published TCR beta repertoires from roughly 710 donors were re-analyzed and high-resolution HLA genotyping was added so that TCR occurrence patterns could be studied. Rather than using new phenotypic data, the later analysis identified candidate immune exposures from TCR beta sequences and from how often those sequences occurred across donors. An earlier analysis of about 620 of the donors applied high-throughput TCR beta sequencing to assess whether each TCR beta V gene segment acted as functional or pseudogenic. Donor age, sex, ethnicity and CMV serostatus were compiled alongside the repertoire data. A later genetic analysis used genome-wide SNP genotypes for about 55% of the 666 donors, treating that subset as a discovery cohort. All discovery cohort repertoires had been generated on a single sequencing platform. HLA typing covered class I and class II loci at four-digit resolution. The number of donors typed differed by locus, with 629-630 for A, B, C, DRB1 and DQB1, roughly 550 for DQA1, over 600 for DPA1, and 450 to 480 for DPB1. Several DR-DQ haplotypes were treated as single units for association and clustering because of strong linkage in the cohort. Among about 410 genotyped donors of the cohort, an average of about 240,000 unique TCR beta nucleotide sequences was sequenced per donor, of which about 18% were non-productive. General findings and caveats noted by the study authors: Some IMGT-functional V segments, including TRBV6-2 and TRBV6-3, could not be distinguished by the 87-base-pair reads and were therefore excluded. Most TCR sequences were seen in very few donors, while some public TCRs were found in many individuals. In a later genetic analysis, fewer N-insertions in productive TCRs were reported among donors in an Asian-associated ancestry cluster than the approximately 630-donor mean. A further reported finding was that TCR beta sequences accurately predicted the HLA-A and HLA-B alleles for most subjects in the first cohort. Because some donors lacked HLA typing at each locus, the association tests relied only on the typed subset. A later analysis reported that several top co-occurrence clusters appeared linked to parvovirus B19, influenza, CMV and Epstein-Barr virus. Compared with equally common non-associated chains, HLA-associated TCR beta chains in a later analysis were more clonally expanded and had lower generation probabilities. For the cohort, immune exposure information was limited to CMV serostatus. Because counts were too low, approximately 15 rarely observed V segments, including chromosome 9 orphons, were excluded from the earlier analysis of some 540 of the donors. When HLA alleles, especially DR and DQ, strongly co-occurred, attributing TCR associations to individual alleles was difficult. The presence/absence analyses assumed that sequencing depth was roughly uniform across donors, and that assumption may not be true. A later analysis found that TCR association rates varied across HLA loci, with DRB1 alleles showing the most associated TCRs and HLA-C alleles the fewest. In an earlier analysis of 587 of the donors, most TCR beta V segments were observed in productive rearrangements about 87% or about 30% of the time, broadly matching IMGT annotations. In this cohort, only TCR beta chains were sequenced, and detectable features were limited by the absence of alpha or paired-chain data. Cytomegalovirus status was reported to be diagnosed by the classifier with high specificity and sensitivity in both the original and validation cohorts. A total of roughly 160 TCR beta chains were listed by the study as associated with cytomegalovirus. In a later genetic analysis, a missense DCLRE1C variant was associated with V-gene and J-gene trimming of TCR beta chains, and the association was replicated in an independent cohort. A few of the identified cytomegalovirus-associated TCR beta chains were confirmed in vitro to be specific for cytomegalovirus antigens. Most CMV-associated TCR beta chains appeared to be HLA-restricted in a later analysis, and the HLA associations seemed to be driven largely by CMV exposure. Linkage disequilibrium might explain the correlated functional status among segregating V segments, but an unknown experimental factor could not be ruled out. It was suggested by the authors that the approach could potentially be generalized to other disease states and immunological phenotypes. A group of highly shared sequence variants was considered likely to be a technical artifact of the sequencing pipeline. Specific HLA alleles were associated with roughly 16,000 TCR beta sequences at a false discovery rate of 0.05 in a later analysis.

Library creation used the immunoSEQ multiplex PCR assay. The multiplex PCR relied on a mix of 60 forward primers for TCR Vbeta segments and 13 reverse primers for TCR Jbeta segments. Amplification of the CDR3 region of rearranged TCR beta genes was performed with a multiplex PCR assay on genomic DNA. The Illumina HiSeq System was used to sequence the amplified TCR beta libraries as 87-base-pair reads. The authors processed their data as follows. A later analysis tallied tens of millions of unique TCR beta chains across the 666 repertoires, and 10 million to 11 million of those chains were shared by two or more donors. Raw reads were error-corrected and collapsed into unique sequences by a nearest-neighbor algorithm in which closely related sequences were merged to remove PCR and sequencing errors. Alignment of CDR3 sequences to IMGT reference sequences was used to assign V, D and J gene segments. For a sequence to be retained, a match of at least six nucleotides was required to both a V gene segment and a J gene segment. Rearrangements were called productive when the CDR3 lacked stop codons and stayed in frame with V and J; all others were non-productive. Following IMGT convention, CDR3 was defined as the stretch from the second conserved V-encoded cysteine up to the conserved J-encoded phenylalanine. In an earlier analysis of approximately 590 of the donors, sequences lacking an unambiguous match to a single V gene segment were excluded. In an earlier analysis of 450 to 750 of the donors, a V segment was called functional when productive rearrangements were above 56.7%, and segregating when the standard deviation between donors exceeded 5%. To diagnose cytomegalovirus status from the catalog of TCR beta chain sequences, a statistical classification framework was built. V and J gene assignment, in a later analysis, came from comparing TCR nucleotide sequences with IMGT/GENE-DB human TR gene sequences. In a later analysis, CDR3 sequences and most-parsimonious VDJ recombination scenarios were assigned using the TCRdist pipeline. A later analysis defined each TCR beta chain by its CDR3 amino acid sequence plus V-gene family, and excluded reads lacking a unique V-gene family. As a way to deal with suspected cross-contamination and a sequencing artifact, a later analysis dropped 640 or so nucleotide sequences that were highly shared and had low generation probability. For each public chain, a later analysis derived a clonal expansion index from normalized ranks of inferred template counts within each repertoire. In a later analysis, generation probabilities were computed using a VDJ recombination model fitted to out-of-frame rearrangements, and the results were checked against IGoR. A later analysis scored TCR-TCR, TCR-HLA and TCR-CMV co-occurrence with hypergeometric tests, applying a repertoire-size bias correction to TCR pairs. To estimate false discovery rates, a later analysis permuted the HLA or CMV assignments 20 times. In a later analysis, co-occurring TCRs were grouped with DBSCAN, and TCRdist sequence similarity was added when clustering was performed within HLA-allele-positive subsets. For co-occurrence clustering, repertoires with fewer than 30,000 or more than 120,000 public chains were excluded, along with four to six repertoires with anomalous nucleotide sharing. TCRdb's version of the immuneACCESS table is confined to in-frame rearrangements and falls short of the full clone set. An unresolved V gene accounts for under half of the shortfall where checked; the remainder is of unknown origin. V and J calls and clone size are those listed in that table; D and trimming were worked out from the DNA. This sample gives 150,000 or so clones in total; under 85% of them show up just once. In total, the top ten clones hold about 2.8% of the sample.

The cohort was made up of several hundred healthy bone marrow donors. At the time of sampling, all cohort members were nominally healthy, though unrecorded immune exposures were likely present. The donor was CMV seronegative and belonged to the group of 352 seronegative cohort members. A peripheral blood sample was collected from each donor, and TCR beta sequencing was performed on peripheral blood mononuclear cells. Genomic DNA was extracted from the blood cell samples with the Qiagen DNeasy Blood Extraction Kit. As concerns this clone: Its antigen remains unidentified. No much larger clonotype is one base removed from it; base qualities were not supplied.

V is pared back by 4 bases and J by 6 bases, with 11 bases lying between the germline termini. From its cysteine to its phenylalanine, the CDR3 spans 12 amino acids. The kept DNA is CDR3 alone, 36 bases in frame from the first base. Looking up the germline V gene (reference sequence) yields CDR1 SGHNT and CDR2 YYREEE. The receptor comes from a man aged 18 to 29 in good health and CMV-seronegative. The sample consisted of PBMCs. The V gene is TRBV5-4 and the J gene is TRBJ2-7; the D gene is perhaps TRBD1, on 6 matching bases. CDR3 protein: CASSQDRTEQYF. DNA sequence: TGTGCCAGCAGCCAAGACAGGACCGAGCAGTACTTC.